These 25 T cell receptor beta chains share one sample of origin, sequenced in a study of blood T cell repertoires in COVID-19 (TCRdb year 2020). Libraries came from the immunoSEQ multiplex PCR assay. TCRdb re-hosts the immuneACCESS table, in-frame sequences only. Its copies lack some clones; in the studies checked, an unresolved V gene accounts for under half of them, and the cause for the rest is not known. The sample table lists approximately 110,000 clones, about two thirds of them with a count of one. In total, the top ten clones hold 0.7% to 1% of the sample. Input material: peripheral blood. These receptors were obtained from a human donor with acute or convalescent COVID-19. The donor label of this sample is uncertain.

V is TRBV28 and J is TRBJ1-4; 9 nucleotides line up with TRBD1. V gave up 5 bases and J gave up 10 bases; unmatched junction bases: 11. CDR3 size: 15 residues. Germline loops: CDR1 MDHEN, CDR2 SYDVKM. The CDR3 reads CASSTGTGPSGKLFF. The DNA of the CDR3 is TGTGCCAGCAGTACCGGGACAGGGCCGAGTGGAAAACTGTTTTTT.

The chain combines TRBV5-3 with TRBJ2-5; TRBD1 is a possible D gene (5 bases). TRBV5-3 is treated as an ORF (open reading frame) with a function not yet certain. V was cut by 0 bases and J by 0 bases, with 9 bases left in between. The CDR3 length is 15 residues. CDR3 in amino acids: CARSLGQKNQETQYF. In DNA, the CDR3 is TGTGCCAGAAGCTTGGGACAGAAAAACCAAGAGACCCAGTACTTC.

This chain joins TRBV7-3 and TRBJ2-1; 7 bases fit TRBD2. Germline lookup yields CDR1 SGHTA and CDR2 FQGTGA. This CDR3 has 14 residues. The junction had 0 bases not matched to a gene; V was cut back by 2 bases and J by 2 bases. CDR3 nucleotides: TGTGCCAGCAGCTTAGCGGGGGCCTACAATGAGCAGTTCTTC. Translating gives CASSLAGAYNEQFF.

The V and J genes are TRBV7-9 and TRBJ1-3, with D possibly being TRBD1 (6 bases). Trimming took 1 base from V and 7 from J, leaving 8 bases between them. This CDR3 contains 13 residues. The germline V gene encodes CDR1 SEHNR and CDR2 FQNEAQ (reference sequence). The CDR3 DNA sequence: TGTGCCAGCAGCTTAGGGGACACCAACACCATATATTTT. This gives the protein CASSLGDTNTIYF.

This chain joins TRBV7-9 and TRBJ2-1; possible D gene TRBD1, 5 bases. V lost 1 base and J lost 7, with 17 bases in between. CDR1 is SEHNR and CDR2 is FQNEAQ in the germline V gene (reference sequence). The CDR3 spans 16 residues. In nucleotides, the CDR3 is TGTGCCAGCAGCTTAGGTCTCGGGCCAGGGCGGAATGAGCAGTTCTTC. It specifies CASSLGLGPGRNEQFF.

In its sample, this clone was seen a few times. The chain is built from TRBV5-1 and TRBJ2-7; D is perhaps TRBD1 (6 bases). The CDR3 covers 14 residues. Germline lookup yields CDR1 SGHRS and CDR2 YFSETQ. Deletions cut 0 bases from V and 4 bases from J, with 11 bases between. The CDR3 loop is CASSLDGQIYEQYV. CDR3 coding DNA: TGCGCCAGCAGCTTGGACGGACAGATTTACGAGCAGTACGTC.

The V and J genes are TRBV7-6 and TRBJ1-3, with a tentative D call TRBD1 (5 bases). CDR1 SGHVS and CDR2 FNYEAQ come from the germline V gene. Trimming took 5 bases from V and 0 from J, leaving 14 bases between them. The CDR3 extends over 16 amino acids. The CDR3 DNA is TGTGCCAGCAGCATGTCCAGGGTGGTCTCTGGAAACACCATATATTTT. It translates to CASSMSRVVSGNTIYF.

This clone was observed a handful of times. J is TRBJ2-7 and V is TRBV2; tentatively, D is TRBD1 (6 bases). Germline V gene lookup returns CDR1 SNHLY and CDR2 FYNNEI. The CDR3 contains 14 residues. The germline V and J ends were trimmed by 2 bases and 0 bases, with 8 bases remaining between them. The CDR3 reads CASSEQGISYEQYF. CDR3 nucleotides: TGTGCCAGCAGTGAACAGGGGATCTCCTACGAGCAGTACTTC.

This chain's CDR3 is CASSVRGSGNTIYF. In DNA form, the CDR3 reads TGTGCCAGCAGCGTTCGAGGCTCTGGAAACACCATATATTTT. The chain employs TRBV9 and TRBJ1-3; D remains unclear. This CDR3 is built from 14 residues. CDR1 is SGDLS and CDR2 is YYNGEE in the germline V gene. V dropped 2 bases and J dropped 0 bases, with 6 bases sitting between them.

V and J are TRBV9 and TRBJ2-7, with D unclear. Trimming removed 4 bases from V and 6 bases from J, with 14 bases in between. This CDR3 region has 13 residues. Germline CDR1 is SGDLS and CDR2 is YYNGEE. This CDR3 reads CASSPPRGSEQYF. The CDR3 coding sequence is TGTGCCAGCAGCCCCCCGCGCGGCTCCGAGCAGTACTTC.

The J gene is TRBJ2-6, the V gene TRBV4-1, with D tentatively TRBD1 (6 bases). The V gene lost 1 base and the J gene lost 4 bases, with 17 bases spanning the gap. The CDR3 is 18 residues long. CDR1 MGHRA and CDR2 YSYEKL come from the germline V gene. The CDR3 reads CASSQVRGGISGANVLTF. The CDR3 DNA sequence: TGCGCCAGCAGCCAAGTTAGAGGGGGAATTTCCGGGGCCAACGTCCTGACTTTC.

This chain connects TRBV27 to TRBJ1-6; D not resolved. V lost 4 bases and J 4 bases, leaving 17 bases between the germline ends. The CDR3 consists of 17 residues. The germline CDR1 and CDR2 sequences are MNHEY and SMNVEV (reference sequence). The CDR3 DNA reads as TGTGCCAGCAGTTCAGAATCTACGGGTGGATATAATTCACCCCTCCACTTT. Translating gives CASSSESTGGYNSPLHF.

The rearrangement links TRBV3-1 (or the pseudogene TRBV3-2) to TRBJ1-5, with 8 positions matching TRBD1. V was clipped by 5 bases and J by 2 bases; unmatched bases: 2. The CDR3 is made up of 14 amino acids. The germline CDR1 and CDR2 sequences are LGHDT and YNNKEL (reference sequence). DNA of the CDR3: TGTGCCAGCAGCGCACAGGGGGGCAATCAGCCCCAGCATTTT. Amino acids: CASSAQGGNQPQHF.

In its sample, this clone was seen a few times. The chain recombines TRBV11-2 with TRBJ1-6, with 8 bases aligning to TRBD1. V was clipped by 4 bases and J by 8 bases; unmatched bases: 4. Germline V CDR1 and CDR2: SGHAT, FQNNGV. This CDR3 comprises 14 residues. As DNA, the CDR3 is TGTGCCAGCAGCTCAACAGGGGGTGATTCACCCCTCCACTTT. This gives the protein CASSSTGGDSPLHF.

This chain uses TRBV7-9 with TRBJ1-4, with 8 positions matching TRBD1. The CDR3 loop spans 17 amino acids. Per germline, CDR1 SEHNR and CDR2 FQNEAQ (reference sequence). After removal of 2 bases from V and 4 bases from J, the junction contained 9 bases not matched to a gene. The CDR3 DNA reads TGTGCCAGCAGCTTAAGTGGGGGGACAGGATTTAATGAAAAACTGTTTTTT. Residues: CASSLSGGTGFNEKLFF.

The chain has TRBV19 and TRBJ1-5; D call uncertain. The V end lost 5 bases, the J end lost 2 bases, and 10 bases lay between the germline ends. The CDR3 totals 14 residues. Germline V gene data show CDR1 as LNHDA and CDR2 as SQIVND (reference sequence). The CDR3: CASSPSLGNQPQHF. The CDR3 DNA reads TGTGCCAGTAGTCCGTCTTTAGGCAATCAGCCCCAGCATTTT. The full variable domain, its missing parts supplied by reference TRBV19 and TRBJ1-5, is DGGITQSPKYLFRKEGQNVTLSCEQNLNHDAMYWYRQDPGQGLRLIYYSQIVNDFQKGDIAEGYSVSREKKESFPLTVTSAQKNPTAFYLCASSPSLGNQPQHFGDGTRLSIL.

Only a few counts were recorded for this clone. The chain has TRBV19 and TRBJ1-1, with 8 bases identical to TRBD1. The CDR3 extends over 14 amino acids. Germline loops: CDR1 LNHDA, CDR2 SQIVND (reference sequence). The V gene end was trimmed by 5 bases and the J gene end by 5 bases; junction bases not matched to a gene: 7. The CDR3 here is CASSAKQGVTEAFF. The CDR3 DNA is TGTGCCAGTAGTGCAAAACAGGGGGTGACTGAAGCTTTCTTT.

V is TRBV25-1 and J is TRBJ1-1; no definite D call. The CDR3 consists of 15 residues. CDR1 and CDR2 from the germline V gene are MGHDK and SYGVNS. Trimming cost V 4 bases and J 0 bases, with 12 bases left between them. In DNA, the CDR3 is TGTGCCAGCAGTGGGACTGCTACCTTGAACACTGAAGCTTTCTTT. Protein product: CASSGTATLNTEAFF.

V gene TRBV1 combines with J gene TRBJ1-1. TRBV1 is flagged as a pseudogene. CDR3 length equals 16 residues. The chain's CDR3 is CTSSQGRSTTNTEAFF. DNA of the CDR3: TGCACCAGCAGCCAAGGTCGGTCCACTACGAACACTGAAGCTTTCTTT.

The rearrangement uses TRBV30 and TRBJ1-5; possible D gene TRBD1, 5 bases. The CDR3 loop spans 13 amino acids. Trimming pared 5 bases from V and 4 bases from J, leaving 12 bases between. The germline CDR1 and CDR2 sequences are GTSNPN and SVGIG (reference sequence). The CDR3 DNA sequence: TGTGCCTGGTCCCGGGGGGAAAATCAGCCCCAGCATTTT. Translation: CAWSRGENQPQHF.

The chain is built from TRBV14 and TRBJ2-3, with 12 positions matching TRBD2. With V trimmed by 2 bases and J by 3 bases, 3 bases remained unmatched. CDR1 SGHDN and CDR2 FVKESK come from the germline V gene. The CDR3 is 16 residues long. CDR3 in DNA: TGTGCCAGCAGCCAACTGACTAGCGGGGGAACAGATACGCAGTATTTT. It yields the protein CASSQLTSGGTDTQYF.

This clone was seen a few times. CDR3 DNA sequence: TGTGCCAGCAGTAAACTAGGGAGCTCTGGAAACACCATATATTTT. Its translation: CASSKLGSSGNTIYF. This chain links TRBV6-5 with TRBJ1-3; D gene unclear. V was shortened by 5 bases and J by 0 bases, with 11 bases between the two germline ends. The germline V gene encodes CDR1 MNHEY and CDR2 SVGAGI. The CDR3 sequence is 15 residues long.

The chain uses TRBV7-3 and TRBJ2-2, with D possibly TRBD1 on 5 matching bases. This CDR3 is built from 15 residues. In germline, CDR1 is SGHTA, CDR2 FQGTGA. Trimming stripped 6 bases from V and 2 bases from J, with 13 bases between. The CDR3 DNA sequence: TGTGCCAGCAGGAAGACAGATATAAACACCGGGGAGCTGTTTTTT. Amino acid sequence: CASRKTDINTGELFF.

This sequence joins TRBV14 and TRBJ2-1; 8 bases line up with TRBD2. Germline lookup yields CDR1 SGHDN and CDR2 FVKESK. CDR3 length: 19 residues. The ends lost 6 bases at V and 1 base at J; junction bases unmatched: 17. The CDR3 here is CASSQNLPGTRVSYNEQFF. Here the CDR3 DNA reads TGTGCCAGCAGTCAAAATTTGCCCGGGACTAGGGTGTCCTACAATGAGCAGTTCTTC.

The CDR3 protein is CAISPLGGSPLHF. For the CDR3, the DNA is TGTGCCATCAGCCCCCTCGGGGGTTCACCCCTCCACTTT. The genes are TRBV10-3 and TRBJ1-6; maybe TRBD1 (5 bases). Germline assignment: CDR1 ENHRY and CDR2 SYGVKD. The CDR3 is 13 amino acids. V lost 6 bases and J lost 9, with 12 bases in between.